The clone carrying this T cell receptor (beta chain) was counted many times. Its antigen is as yet unknown. The read stops 3 residues short of the end of the CDR3; the missing end is completed from the germline J gene. These data belong to a study of T cell clonality in common variable immunodeficiency. The study, taken as a whole, reports: CVID subjects showed higher TCRbeta clonality than healthy controls.

Germline-derived CDR1 and CDR2 are LGHNA and YNFKEQ. The V and J ends lost 0 bases and 4 bases, in that order; junction bases with no gene match: 2. CDR3 length equals 16 residues. Assay: immunoSEQ multiplex PCR; the TCRdb copy retains only in-frame clones and omits some. The sample contains tens of thousands of clones, none occurring once; approximately 1.6% lies in the top ten. Sequencing was performed on peripheral blood mononuclear cells. V gene TRBV4-2 combines with J gene TRBJ2-1; 11 positions match TRBD2. The receptor was isolated from a person aged 18 to 75 in good health. The CDR3 loop is CASSQDLAGGYNEQFF. Incomplete CDR3 DNA: TGTGCCAGCAGCCAAGATCTAGCGGGAGGTTACAATGAG.